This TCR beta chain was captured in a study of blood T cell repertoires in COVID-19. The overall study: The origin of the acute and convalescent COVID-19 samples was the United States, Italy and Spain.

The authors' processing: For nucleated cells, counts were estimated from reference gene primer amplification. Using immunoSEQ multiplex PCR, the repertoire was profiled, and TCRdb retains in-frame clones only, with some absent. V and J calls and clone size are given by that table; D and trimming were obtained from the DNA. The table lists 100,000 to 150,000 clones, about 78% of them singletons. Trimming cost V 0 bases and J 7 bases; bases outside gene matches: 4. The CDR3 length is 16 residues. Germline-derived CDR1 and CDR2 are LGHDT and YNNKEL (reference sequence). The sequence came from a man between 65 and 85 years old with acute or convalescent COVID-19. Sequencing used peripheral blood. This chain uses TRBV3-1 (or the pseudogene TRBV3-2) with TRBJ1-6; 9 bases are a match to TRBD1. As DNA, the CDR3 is TGTGCCAGCAGCCAAGAGACGACAGGGGGAAATTCACCCCTCCACTTT. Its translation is CASSQETTGGNSPLHF.